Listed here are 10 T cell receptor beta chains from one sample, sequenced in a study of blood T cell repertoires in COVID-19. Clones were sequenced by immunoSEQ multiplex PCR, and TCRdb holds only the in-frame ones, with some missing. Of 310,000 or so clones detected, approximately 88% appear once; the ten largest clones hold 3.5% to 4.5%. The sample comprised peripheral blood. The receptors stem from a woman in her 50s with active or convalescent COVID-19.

The CDR3 loop reads CASSGQNGPAEKLFF. CDR3 coding DNA: TGTGCCAGCAGCGGGCAGAACGGTCCCGCCGAAAAACTGTTTTTT. This sequence joins TRBV7-2 and TRBJ1-4; no reliable D call. The germline V and J ends were trimmed by 5 bases and 8 bases, with 18 bases remaining between them. Germline V gene data show CDR1 as SGHTA and CDR2 as FQGNSA. The CDR3 runs to 15 residues.

The CDR3 nucleotides are TGTGCCAGCAGGGAGTTTTTTTCTAGCGGGAGGTCTCTGGGCACCGGGGAGCTGTTTTTT. Translating gives CASREFFSSGRSLGTGELFF. J is TRBJ2-2 and V is TRBV2, with TRBD2 matching over 11 bases. CDR1 is SNHLY, CDR2 FYNNEI, per germline. The CDR3 contains 20 residues. Trimming cost V 6 bases and J 4 bases; bases outside gene matches: 19.

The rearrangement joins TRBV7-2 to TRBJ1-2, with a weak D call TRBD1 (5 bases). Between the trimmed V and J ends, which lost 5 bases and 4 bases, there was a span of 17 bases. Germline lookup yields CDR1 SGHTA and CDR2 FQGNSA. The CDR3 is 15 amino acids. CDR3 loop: CASSGKGNPFYGYTF. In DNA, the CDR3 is TGTGCCAGCAGCGGGAAGGGGAACCCTTTCTATGGCTACACCTTC.

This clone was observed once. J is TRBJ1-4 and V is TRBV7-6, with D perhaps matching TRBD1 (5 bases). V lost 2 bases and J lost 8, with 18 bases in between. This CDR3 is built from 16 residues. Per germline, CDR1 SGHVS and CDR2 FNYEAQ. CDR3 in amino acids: CASSLSRVQSGEKLFF. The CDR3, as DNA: TGTGCCAGCAGCTTAAGCAGGGTTCAGTCAGGCGAAAAACTGTTTTTT.

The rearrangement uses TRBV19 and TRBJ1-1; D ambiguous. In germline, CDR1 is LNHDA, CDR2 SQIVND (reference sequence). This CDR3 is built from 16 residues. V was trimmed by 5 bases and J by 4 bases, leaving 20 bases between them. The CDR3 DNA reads TGTGCCAGTAGTCCCCTCGGCTCTACGGGGAGCACTGAAGCTTTCTTT. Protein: CASSPLGSTGSTEAFF.

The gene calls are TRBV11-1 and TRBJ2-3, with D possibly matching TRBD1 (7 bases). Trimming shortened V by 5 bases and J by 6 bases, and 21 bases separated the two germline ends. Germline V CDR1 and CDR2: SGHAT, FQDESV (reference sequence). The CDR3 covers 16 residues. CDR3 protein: CASSRLDRAGRDTQYF. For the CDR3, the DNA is TGTGCCAGCAGCAGACTCGACAGGGCGGGAAGGGATACGCAGTATTTT.

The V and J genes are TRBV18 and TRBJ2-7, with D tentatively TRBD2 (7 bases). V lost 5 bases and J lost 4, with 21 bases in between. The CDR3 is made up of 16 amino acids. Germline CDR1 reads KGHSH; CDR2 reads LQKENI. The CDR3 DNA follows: TGTGCCAGCTCATCGGGACAAGGACTAGGGCCTTACGAGCAGTACTTC. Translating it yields CASSSGQGLGPYEQYF.

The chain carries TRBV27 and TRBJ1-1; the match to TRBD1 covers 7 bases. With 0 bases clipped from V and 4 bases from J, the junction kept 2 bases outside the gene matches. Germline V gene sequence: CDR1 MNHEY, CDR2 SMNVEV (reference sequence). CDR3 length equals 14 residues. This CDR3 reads CASSLSGQRTEAFF. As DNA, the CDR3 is TGTGCCAGCAGTTTATCGGGACAGCGCACTGAAGCTTTCTTT.

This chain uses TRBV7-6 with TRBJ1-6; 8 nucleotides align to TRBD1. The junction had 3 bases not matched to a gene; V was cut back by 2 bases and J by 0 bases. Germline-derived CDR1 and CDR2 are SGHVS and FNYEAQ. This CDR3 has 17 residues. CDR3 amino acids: CASSLTGGSSYNSPLHF. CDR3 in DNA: TGTGCCAGCAGCTTAACAGGGGGGAGCTCCTATAATTCACCCCTCCACTTT. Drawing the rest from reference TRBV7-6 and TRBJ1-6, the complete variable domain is GAGVSQSPRYKVTKRGQDVALRCDPISGHVSLYWYRQALGQGPEFLTYFNYEAQQDKSGLPNDRFSAERPEGSISTLTIQRTEQRDSAMYRCASSLTGGSSYNSPLHFGNGTRLTVT.

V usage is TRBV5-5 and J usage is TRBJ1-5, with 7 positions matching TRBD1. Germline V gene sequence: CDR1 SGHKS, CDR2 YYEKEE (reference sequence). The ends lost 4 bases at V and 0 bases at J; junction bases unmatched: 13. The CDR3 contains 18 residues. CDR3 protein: CASSPGPGQSYSNQPQHF. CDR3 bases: TGTGCCAGCAGCCCAGGTCCGGGACAGTCGTATAGCAATCAGCCCCAGCATTTT.